The 30 T cell receptor beta chains below were found in one sample sequenced in a study of blood T cells in healthy people across ages. A second PCR, run for about 7 to 11 cycles, used a sample-barcoded 5' primer plus a J-beta primer mix. TCRdb independently ran MiXCR on the 5' RACE reads; one entry per CDR3 protein. Of a few hundred thousand distinct CDR3 sequences in the sample, 45% to 65% were seen once. Sample: blood. The receptors stem from a man aged 55 to 70 in good health.

In its sample, this clonotype was seen a few times. The J gene is TRBJ2-1, the V gene TRBV7-9; no clear D. The CDR3 runs to 13 residues. CDR1 is SEHNR, CDR2 FQNEAQ, per germline (reference sequence). Trimming pared 3 bases from V and 6 bases from J, leaving 9 bases between. DNA for the CDR3: TGTGCCAGCAGCTTGACGCCAGTCAATGAGCAGTTCTTC. Translated: CASSLTPVNEQFF.

The rearrangement links TRBV7-2 to TRBJ2-1, with D tentatively TRBD1 (6 bases). The CDR3 totals 12 residues. CDR1 and CDR2 from the germline V gene are SGHTA and FQGNSA. Between the trimmed V and J ends, which lost 5 bases and 11 bases, there was a span of 13 bases. The CDR3 sequence is CASSGTRSQQFF. The CDR3 DNA sequence: TGTGCCAGCAGCGGGACACGGAGCCAGCAGTTCTTC.

This clonotype appeared a few times. V usage is TRBV24-1 and J usage is TRBJ2-3, with 8 bases identical to TRBD2. Germline-derived CDR1 and CDR2 are KGHDR and SFDVKD. V dropped 0 bases and J dropped 5; count of bases not matched to a gene: 6. The CDR3 is made up of 16 amino acids. Here the CDR3 reads CATSDLGTAGGDTQYF. As DNA, the CDR3 is TGTGCCACCAGTGATTTGGGGACGGCGGGAGGAGATACGCAGTATTTT.

The J gene is TRBJ2-5, the V gene TRBV10-3, with 8 positions matching TRBD1. Germline CDR1 is ENHRY and CDR2 is SYGVKD. The V gene end was trimmed by 4 bases and the J gene end by 2 bases; junction bases not matched to a gene: 9. The CDR3 covers 16 residues. CDR3 nucleotides: TGTGCCATCAGTGGGGGACAGGCAAACGAACAAGAGACCCAGTACTTC. It is translated as CAISGGQANEQETQYF.

This clonotype appeared many times. The chain links TRBV7-6 to TRBJ2-1; 10 bases match TRBD2. CDR1 SGHVS and CDR2 FNYEAQ come from the germline V gene. V shed 7 bases and J 6 bases; nucleotides not matched to a gene: 6. This CDR3 is built from 14 residues. In DNA, the CDR3 is TGTGCCAGCACCCTAGCGGGAGAGCTCAATGAGCAGTTCTTC. The encoded protein is CASTLAGELNEQFF. The full variable domain, completed using reference TRBV7-6 and TRBJ2-1, is GAGVSQSPRYKVTKRGQDVALRCDPISGHVSLYWYRQALGQGPEFLTYFNYEAQQDKSGLPNDRFSAERPEGSISTLTIQRTEQRDSAMYRCASTLAGELNEQFFGPGTRLTVL.

The rearrangement links TRBV20-1 to TRBJ2-3; 9 bases are shared with TRBD1. J was trimmed by 5 bases and V by 4 bases; bases with no gene match: 4. The germline V gene has CDR1 DFQATT and CDR2 SNEGSKA (reference sequence). This CDR3 has 13 amino acids. The CDR3, as DNA: TGCAGTGCTAATGGACAGGGGAGAGATACGCAGTATTTT. It specifies CSANGQGRDTQYF.

This clonotype was seen more than once but under ten times. The chain joins TRBV7-6 to TRBJ2-7; TRBD2 might be the D (5 bases). V was shortened by 9 bases and J by 5 bases, with 11 bases between the two germline ends. The CDR3 loop spans 11 amino acids. In germline, CDR1 is SGHVS, CDR2 FNYEAQ. CDR3 region: CARDPEDEQYF. The CDR3 DNA follows: TGTGCCAGGGACCCGGAGGACGAGCAGTACTTC.

The J gene is TRBJ2-1, the V gene TRBV9; tentative D call: TRBD1 (6 bases). This CDR3 comprises 13 residues. In germline, CDR1 is SGDLS, CDR2 YYNGEE. V was clipped by 2 bases and J by 10 bases, with 13 bases between them. The CDR3, as DNA: TGTGCCAGCAGCGTCGAGGGGGTGGGAGAGCAGTTCTTC. Translated, it gives CASSVEGVGEQFF. Looking up the rest from reference TRBV9 and TRBJ2-1 gives the full variable domain: DSGVTQTPKHLITATGQRVTLRCSPRSGDLSVYWYQQSLDQGLQFLIQYYNGEERAKGNILERFSAQQFPDLHSELNLSSLELGDSALYFCASSVEGVGEQFFGPGTRLTVL.

Only a few counts were recorded for this clonotype. The V and J genes are TRBV28 and TRBJ2-7; 13 nucleotides match TRBD2. The CDR3 consists of 14 residues. Trimming took 5 bases from V and 5 from J; bases not matched to a gene: 3. Germline V gene data show CDR1 as MDHEN and CDR2 as SYDVKM. The CDR3 DNA is TGTGCCAGCAGTCTACTAGCGGGAGGGAACGAGCAGTACTTC. It codes for CASSLLAGGNEQYF.

A single count supports this clonotype. An end of the junction differs from the germline gene, which may be a read error. The chain couples TRBV29-1 to TRBJ2-3; 9 bases align to TRBD1. The CDR3 has 16 amino acids. Germline V lookup: CDR1 SQVTM, CDR2 ANQGSEA. Here the CDR3 DNA reads TGCAGCACCCAAAACCGGGGACAGGGCCTGGGAGATACGCGGTATTTT. Translated: CSTQNRGQGLGDTRYF.

This clonotype appeared a single time. The V call is TRBV9, the J call TRBJ2-6; either TRBD1 or TRBD2 may supply D (5 bases each). The CDR3 runs 18 residues. Germline loops: CDR1 SGDLS, CDR2 YYNGEE. V lost 5 bases and J 2 bases, leaving 20 bases between the germline ends. The DNA for the CDR3 is TGTGCCAGCAGACCGAAAGACAGTCCCGGGGCTGGGGCCAACGTCCTGACTTTC. This translates into CASRPKDSPGAGANVLTF. Drawing the rest from reference TRBV9 and TRBJ2-6, the complete variable domain is DSGVTQTPKHLITATGQRVTLRCSPRSGDLSVYWYQQSLDQGLQFLIQYYNGEERAKGNILERFSAQQFPDLHSELNLSSLELGDSALYFCASRPKDSPGAGANVLTFGAGSRLTVL.

The CDR3 loop is CASSLGNQNYGYTF. DNA of the CDR3: TGTGCCAGCAGCTTGGGTAATCAGAACTATGGCTACACCTTC. This chain connects TRBV5-6 to TRBJ1-2; D unclear. V gave up 0 bases and J gave up 2 bases, with 8 bases separating them. The CDR3 contains 14 residues. The germline V gene encodes CDR1 SGHDT and CDR2 YYEEEE.

The table lists this clonotype with a few counts. The chain is built from TRBV11-2 and TRBJ2-1, with TRBD1 matching 9 bases. The CDR3 runs 20 residues. CDR1 and CDR2 (germline): SGHAT, FQNNGV. Trimming removed 1 base from V and 0 bases from J; junction bases left unmatched: 13. The CDR3 sequence is CASSLVGTGSTSSSYNEQFF. The CDR3 DNA reads as TGTGCCAGCAGCTTAGTTGGGACAGGGTCGACCTCGAGCTCCTACAATGAGCAGTTCTTC.

The chain joins TRBV20-1 to TRBJ2-7, with D maybe TRBD2 (5 bases). Trimming stripped 1 base from V and 2 bases from J, with 21 bases between. The CDR3 sequence is 17 residues long. Germline lookup yields CDR1 DFQATT and CDR2 SNEGSKA (reference sequence). The CDR3 DNA sequence: TGCAGTGCTAGAGCAAGTGGGCTGTCGGGAATGGCCTACGAGCAGTACTTC. Translating it yields CSARASGLSGMAYEQYF.

The V call is TRBV30, the J call TRBJ2-5, with 9 nucleotides matching TRBD1. TRBJ2-7 explains the end of the DNA better; the J call may be wrong. CDR3 length: 14 amino acids. Germline V gene sequence: CDR1 GTSNPN, CDR2 SVGIG (reference sequence). The CDR3 DNA follows: TGTGCCTGGAGAGCCACAGGGGGCGTCTACGAGCAGTACTTC. This translates into CAWRATGGVYEQYF.

CDR3 amino acids: CSVSPGEETQYF. CDR3 DNA: TGCAGCGTTTCCCCAGGGGAAGAGACCCAGTACTTC. V usage is TRBV29-1 and J usage is TRBJ2-5, with TRBD1 as a possible D gene (6 bases). Per the germline V gene, CDR1 is SQVTM and CDR2 is ANQGSEA. V was clipped by 5 bases and J by 3 bases, with 10 bases between them. The CDR3 runs 12 residues.

The chain carries TRBV15 and TRBJ1-1, with a tentative D call TRBD1 (5 bases). Looked up from germline, CDR1 is LNHNV and CDR2 is YYDKDF (reference sequence). Trimming shortened V by 4 bases and J by 3 bases, and 18 bases separated the two germline ends. This CDR3 is built from 16 residues. This chain's CDR3 is CATSKTGTSRDTEAFF. DNA for the CDR3: TGTGCCACCAGCAAGACCGGGACCTCAAGGGACACTGAAGCTTTCTTT.

In DNA, the CDR3 is TGTGCCAGCAGGGACCGGACTAGCCCGTACAATGAGCAGTTCTTC. This encodes CASRDRTSPYNEQFF. The rearrangement links TRBV6-2 or TRBV6-3 to TRBJ2-1; 8 bases are shared with TRBD2. The trim removed 6 bases at V and 4 bases at J, leaving 8 bases unmatched. CDR1 is MNHEY and CDR2 is SVGEGT in the germline V gene. This CDR3 is 15 amino acids long.

V and J are TRBV7-8 and TRBJ2-7; D call uncertain. CDR1 and CDR2 from the germline V gene are SGHVS and FQNEAQ. There are 12 residues in the CDR3. V was clipped by 5 bases and J by 6 bases, with 11 bases between them. The CDR3 DNA reads as TGTGCCAGCAGCCGGATCCTGGGCGAGCAGTACTTC. It specifies CASSRILGEQYF. Variable domain in full (rest from reference TRBV7-8 and TRBJ2-7): GAGVSQSPRYKVAKRGQDVALRCDPISGHVSLFWYQQALGQGPEFLTYFQNEAQLDKSGLPSDRFFAERPEGSVSTLKIQRTQQEDSAVYLCASSRILGEQYFGPGTRLTVT.

This chain links TRBV11-3 with TRBJ2-3; 8 nucleotides agree with TRBD1. J gave up 2 bases and V 6 bases, and 4 bases lay outside the gene matches. Germline V lookup: CDR1 SGHNT, CDR2 YENEEA. CDR3 size: 14 residues. CDR3 in amino acids: CASRSGGPTDTQYF. The DNA for the CDR3 is TGTGCCAGCAGATCAGGGGGCCCCACAGATACGCAGTATTTT.

Of note for this clonotype: A read error is possible here, since a much larger clone lies one base away. The rearrangement joins TRBV6-5 to TRBJ1-2; D is unclear. V lost 8 bases to trimming and J lost 4 bases, with 14 bases between them. The V gene's germline CDR1 is MNHEY and CDR2 SVGAGI. The CDR3 runs 13 residues. The CDR3 is CASLSGKGYGYTF. CDR3 bases: TGTGCCAGCCTATCGGGGAAAGGCTATGGCTACACCTTC.

This clonotype came up once. As DNA, the CDR3 is TGTGCCAGCAGCCAAGAGGGACCAGGGGCGTCAGGCTATGGCTACACCTTC. This gives the protein CASSQEGPGASGYGYTF. The chain joins TRBV3-1 to TRBJ1-2, with a possible D match to TRBD1 (6 bases). The CDR3 is 17 residues long. Germline loops: CDR1 LGHDT, CDR2 YNNKEL (reference sequence). The ends were cut back, 0 bases at V and 4 bases at J, with 18 bases in the middle.

A few counts support this clonotype. J is TRBJ2-3 and V is TRBV27; 12 nucleotides match TRBD2. Germline V lookup: CDR1 MNHEY, CDR2 SMNVEV (reference sequence). The J segment lost 3 bases and the V segment lost 5 bases, leaving 6 bases of the junction unmatched. The CDR3 loop spans 16 amino acids. CDR3 bases: TGTGCCAGCAGTCCCGGGACTAGCGGGTGGACAGATACGCAGTATTTT. It translates to CASSPGTSGWTDTQYF.

This chain uses TRBV12-5 with TRBJ2-1, with TRBD1 identical over 9 bases. CDR1 is LGHNT, CDR2 FRNRAP, per germline. CDR3 size: 15 residues. Trimming at V came to 5 bases and at J to 3 bases, leaving 5 bases not matched to a gene. CDR3 DNA: TGTGCTAGTGGTCTACAGGGGGCTGTCTACAATGAGCAGTTCTTC. This translates into CASGLQGAVYNEQFF.

At least ten counts were recorded for this clonotype. The chain carries TRBV29-1 and TRBJ2-4; D is unresolved. The ends were cut back, 7 bases at V and 4 bases at J, with 11 bases in the middle. The CDR3 extends over 12 amino acids. Germline loops: CDR1 SQVTM, CDR2 ANQGSEA. The CDR3 nucleotides read TGCAGCGCGCTCGGGCAGAAAAACATTCAGTACTTC. Protein sequence: CSALGQKNIQYF.

This clonotype was detected many times. The V call is TRBV6-6, the J call TRBJ2-7, with 11 bases aligning to TRBD2. This CDR3 comprises 14 residues. V gave up 4 bases and J gave up 2 bases; unmatched junction bases: 1. Germline lookup yields CDR1 MNHNY and CDR2 SVGAGI (reference sequence). CDR3 nucleotides: TGTGCCAGCAGTTTAGCGGGGGGGACCTACGAGCAGTACTTC. Residues: CASSLAGGTYEQYF.

The rearrangement links TRBV12-3 or TRBV12-4 to TRBJ2-5; possible D gene TRBD1, 6 bases. Trimming removed 6 bases at V and 5 bases at J, with 19 bases between. The CDR3 loop spans 15 amino acids. CDR3: CASSPMGRGWETQYF. CDR3 DNA sequence: TGTGCCAGCAGCCCTATGGGCAGGGGTTGGGAGACCCAGTACTTC.

This clonotype occurred a few times. The chain links TRBV20-1 to TRBJ2-3; no clear D gene. In germline, CDR1 is DFQATT, CDR2 SNEGSKA (reference sequence). The CDR3 runs 13 residues. Trimming cost V 6 bases and J 6 bases, with 16 bases left between them. The CDR3 reads CSASRAEIDTQYF. The CDR3 DNA is TGCAGTGCCAGCCGGGCGGAGATTGATACGCAGTATTTT.

This clonotype has a handful of counts. The V and J genes are TRBV29-1 and TRBJ2-1, with D maybe TRBD2 (6 bases). Germline V gives CDR1 SQVTM, CDR2 ANQGSEA. The CDR3 loop spans 10 amino acids. Between the trimmed V and J ends, which lost 4 bases and 8 bases, there was a span of 6 bases. DNA for the CDR3: TGCAGCGTTGGGGGGGATGAGCAGTTCTTC. This gives the protein CSVGGDEQFF.

The V and J genes are TRBV7-2 and TRBJ2-7; possible D gene TRBD2, 5 bases. Trimming stripped 5 bases from V and 3 bases from J, with 14 bases between. Germline assignment: CDR1 SGHTA and CDR2 FQGNSA. The CDR3 has 14 residues. The CDR3: CASSVSQAGYEQYF. The CDR3, as DNA: TGTGCCAGCAGCGTGAGCCAGGCGGGCTACGAGCAGTACTTC. The full variable domain, its missing parts supplied by reference TRBV7-2 and TRBJ2-7, is GAGVSQSPSNKVTEKGKDVELRCDPISGHTALYWYRQSLGQGLEFLIYFQGNSAPDKSGLPSDRFSAERTGGSVSTLTIQRTQQEDSAVYLCASSVSQAGYEQYFGPGTRLTVT.